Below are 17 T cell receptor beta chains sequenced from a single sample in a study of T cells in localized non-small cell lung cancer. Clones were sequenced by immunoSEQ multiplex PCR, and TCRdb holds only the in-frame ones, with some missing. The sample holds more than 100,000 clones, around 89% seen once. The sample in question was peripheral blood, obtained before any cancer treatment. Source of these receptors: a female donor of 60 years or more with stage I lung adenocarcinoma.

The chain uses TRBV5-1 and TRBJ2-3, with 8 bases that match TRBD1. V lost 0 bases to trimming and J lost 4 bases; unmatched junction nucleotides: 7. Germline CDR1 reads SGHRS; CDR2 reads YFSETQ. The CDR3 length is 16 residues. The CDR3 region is CASSLVSGGFADTQYF. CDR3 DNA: TGCGCCAGCAGCTTGGTGTCAGGGGGCTTCGCAGATACGCAGTATTTT.

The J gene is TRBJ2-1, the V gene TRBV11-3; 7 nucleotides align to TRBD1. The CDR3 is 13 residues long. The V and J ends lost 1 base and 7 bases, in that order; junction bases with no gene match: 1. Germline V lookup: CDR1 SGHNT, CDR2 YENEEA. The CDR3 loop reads CASSLVQGNEQFF. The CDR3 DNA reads TGTGCCAGCAGCTTAGTACAGGGGAATGAGCAGTTCTTC.

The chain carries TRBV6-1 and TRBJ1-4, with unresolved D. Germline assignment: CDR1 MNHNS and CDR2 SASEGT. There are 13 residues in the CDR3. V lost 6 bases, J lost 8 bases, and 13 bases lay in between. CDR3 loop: CASSPNLGEKLFF. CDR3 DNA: TGTGCCAGCAGCCCTAACTTAGGCGAAAAACTGTTTTTT.

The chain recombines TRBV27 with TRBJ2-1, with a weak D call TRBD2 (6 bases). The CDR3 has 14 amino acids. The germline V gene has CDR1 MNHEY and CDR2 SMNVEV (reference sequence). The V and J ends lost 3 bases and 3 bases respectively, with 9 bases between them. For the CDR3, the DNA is TGTGCCAGCAGTTTCGGGACTGTCTACAATGAGCAGTTCTTC. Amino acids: CASSFGTVYNEQFF.

The CDR3 protein is CASSLGQTNTEAFF. The CDR3, as DNA: TGTGCCAGCAGTTTGGGACAGACGAACACTGAAGCTTTCTTT. J is TRBJ1-1 and V is TRBV28; 7 bases fit TRBD1. Germline V lookup: CDR1 MDHEN, CDR2 SYDVKM. The trim removed 3 bases at V and 1 base at J, leaving 2 bases unmatched. The CDR3 length is 14 residues.

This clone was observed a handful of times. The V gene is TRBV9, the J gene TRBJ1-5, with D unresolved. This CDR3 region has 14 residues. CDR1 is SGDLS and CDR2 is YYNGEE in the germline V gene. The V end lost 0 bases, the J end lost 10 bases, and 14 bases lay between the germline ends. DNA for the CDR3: TGTGCCAGCAGCGTAGGACCGGAAAATGGCCCCCAGCATTTT. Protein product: CASSVGPENGPQHF.

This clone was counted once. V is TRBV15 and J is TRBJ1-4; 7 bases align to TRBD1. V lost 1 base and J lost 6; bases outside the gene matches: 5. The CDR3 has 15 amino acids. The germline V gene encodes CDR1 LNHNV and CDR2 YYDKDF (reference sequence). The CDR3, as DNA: TGTGCCACCAGCAGAGTCGGTACAGGGGATGAAAAACTGTTTTTT. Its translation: CATSRVGTGDEKLFF.

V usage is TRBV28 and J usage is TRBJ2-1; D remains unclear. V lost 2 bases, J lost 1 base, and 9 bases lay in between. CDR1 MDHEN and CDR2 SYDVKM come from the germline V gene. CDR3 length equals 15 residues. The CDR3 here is CASSLSSHSYNEQFF. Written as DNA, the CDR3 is TGTGCCAGCAGTTTAAGTAGCCATTCCTACAATGAGCAGTTCTTC.

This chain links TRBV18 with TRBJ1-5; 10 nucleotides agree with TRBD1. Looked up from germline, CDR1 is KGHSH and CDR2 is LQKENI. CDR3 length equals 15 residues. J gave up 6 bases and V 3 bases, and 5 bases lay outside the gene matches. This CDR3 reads CASSPPGTGVQPQHF. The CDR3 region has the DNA TGTGCCAGCTCACCGCCCGGGACAGGGGTTCAGCCCCAGCATTTT.

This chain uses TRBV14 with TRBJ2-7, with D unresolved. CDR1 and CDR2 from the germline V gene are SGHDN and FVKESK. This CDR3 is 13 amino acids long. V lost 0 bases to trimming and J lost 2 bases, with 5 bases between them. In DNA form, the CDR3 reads TGTGCCAGCAGCCAAGACAGTCCCTACGAGCAGTACTTC. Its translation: CASSQDSPYEQYF.

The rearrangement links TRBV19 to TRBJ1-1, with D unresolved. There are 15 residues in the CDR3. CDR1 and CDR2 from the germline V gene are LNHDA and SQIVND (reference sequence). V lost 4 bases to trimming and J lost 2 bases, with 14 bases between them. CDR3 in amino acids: CASSTFAGPNTEAFF. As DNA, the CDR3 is TGTGCCAGTAGTACCTTTGCGGGCCCCAACACTGAAGCTTTCTTT.

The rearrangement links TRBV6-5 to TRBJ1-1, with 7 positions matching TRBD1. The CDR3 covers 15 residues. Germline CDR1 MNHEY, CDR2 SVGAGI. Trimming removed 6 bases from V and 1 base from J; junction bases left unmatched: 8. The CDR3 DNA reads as TGTGCCAGCAGCCAAGGGGGCATGACGAACACTGAAGCTTTCTTT. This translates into CASSQGGMTNTEAFF.

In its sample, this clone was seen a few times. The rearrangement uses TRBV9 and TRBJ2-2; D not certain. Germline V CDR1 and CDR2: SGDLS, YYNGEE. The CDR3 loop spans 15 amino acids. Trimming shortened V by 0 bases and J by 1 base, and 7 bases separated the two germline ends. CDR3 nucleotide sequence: TGTGCCAGCAGCGTAGAAGCGTGGAACACCGGGGAGCTGTTTTTT. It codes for CASSVEAWNTGELFF.

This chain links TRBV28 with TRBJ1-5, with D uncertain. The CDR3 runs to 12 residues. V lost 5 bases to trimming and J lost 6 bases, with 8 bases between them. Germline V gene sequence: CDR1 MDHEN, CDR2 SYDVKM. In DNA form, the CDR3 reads TGTGCCAGCAGTCTCGACACTCAGCCCCAGCATTTT. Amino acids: CASSLDTQPQHF.

The CDR3 reads CSVEGTSNTEAFF. The DNA for the CDR3 is TGCAGCGTTGAAGGGACATCGAACACTGAAGCTTTCTTT. The V and J genes are TRBV29-1 and TRBJ1-1; maybe TRBD1 (5 bases). Germline CDR1 is SQVTM and CDR2 is ANQGSEA. V was cut by 1 base and J by 1 base, with 7 bases left in between. This CDR3 spans 13 amino acids.

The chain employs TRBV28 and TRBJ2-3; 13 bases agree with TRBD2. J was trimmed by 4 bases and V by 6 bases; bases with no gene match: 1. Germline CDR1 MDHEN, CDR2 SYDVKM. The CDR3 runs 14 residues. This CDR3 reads CASRLAGGPDTQYF. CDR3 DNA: TGTGCCAGCAGACTAGCGGGAGGGCCAGATACGCAGTATTTT.

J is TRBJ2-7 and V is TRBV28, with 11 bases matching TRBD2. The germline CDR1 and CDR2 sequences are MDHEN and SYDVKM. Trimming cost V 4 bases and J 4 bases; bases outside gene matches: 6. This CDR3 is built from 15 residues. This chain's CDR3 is CASSSRLAGRYEQYF. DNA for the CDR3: TGTGCCAGCAGTTCTCGACTAGCGGGACGGTACGAGCAGTACTTC.